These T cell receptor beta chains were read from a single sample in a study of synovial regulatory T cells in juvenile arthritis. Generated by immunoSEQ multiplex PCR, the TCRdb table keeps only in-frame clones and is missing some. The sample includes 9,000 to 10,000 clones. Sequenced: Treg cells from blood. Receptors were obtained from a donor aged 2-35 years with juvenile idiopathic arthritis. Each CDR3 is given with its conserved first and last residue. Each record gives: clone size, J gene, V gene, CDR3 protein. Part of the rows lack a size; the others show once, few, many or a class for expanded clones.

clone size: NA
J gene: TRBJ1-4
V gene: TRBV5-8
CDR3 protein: CASSRQGRGEKLFF

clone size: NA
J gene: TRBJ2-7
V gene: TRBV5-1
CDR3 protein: CASSLEGRGYEQYF

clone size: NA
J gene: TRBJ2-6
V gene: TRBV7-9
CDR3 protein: CASSLGLQAKRSGANVLTF

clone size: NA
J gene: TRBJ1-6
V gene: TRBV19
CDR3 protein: CASTEGAYSPLHF

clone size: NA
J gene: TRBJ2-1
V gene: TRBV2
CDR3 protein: CASRVPSGGRGNEQFF

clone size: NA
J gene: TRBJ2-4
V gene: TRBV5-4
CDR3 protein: CASSPQGARDIQYF

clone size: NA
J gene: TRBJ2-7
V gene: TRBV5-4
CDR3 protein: CASSSYEQYF

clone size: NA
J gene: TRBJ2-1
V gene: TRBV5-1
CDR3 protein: CASSPQREGPIF

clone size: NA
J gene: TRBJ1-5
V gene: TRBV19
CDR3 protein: CASSIDRGQPQHF

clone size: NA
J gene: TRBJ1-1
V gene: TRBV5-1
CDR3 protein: CASSLAASTEAFF

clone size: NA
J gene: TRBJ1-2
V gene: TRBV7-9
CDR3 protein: CASSLDNYGYTF

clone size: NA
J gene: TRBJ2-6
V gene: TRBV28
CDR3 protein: CASSLAGANVLTF

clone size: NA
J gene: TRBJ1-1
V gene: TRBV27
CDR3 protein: CASSFKGTTEAFF

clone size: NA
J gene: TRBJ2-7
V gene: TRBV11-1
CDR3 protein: CASSLSHSETGGYEQYF

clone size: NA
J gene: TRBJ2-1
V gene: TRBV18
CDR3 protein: CASSNWASGGEQFF

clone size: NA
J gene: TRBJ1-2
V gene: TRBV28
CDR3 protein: CASSFRRNYGYTF

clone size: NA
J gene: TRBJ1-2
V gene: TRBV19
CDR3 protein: CASTSTDRPLYGYTF

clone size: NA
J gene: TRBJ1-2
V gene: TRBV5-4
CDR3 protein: CASSPSGGSSSYGYTF

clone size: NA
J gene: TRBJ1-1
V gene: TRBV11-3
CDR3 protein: CASSLDGTVNTEAFF

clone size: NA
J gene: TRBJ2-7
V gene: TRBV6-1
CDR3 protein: CASSELGRGLSYEQYF

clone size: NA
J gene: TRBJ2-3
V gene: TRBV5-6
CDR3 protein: CASSRTPSGRSTDTQYF

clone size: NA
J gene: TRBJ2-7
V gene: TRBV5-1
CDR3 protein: CASSLVGQGPNEQYF

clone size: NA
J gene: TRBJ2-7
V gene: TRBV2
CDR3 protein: CASSSRAYEQYF

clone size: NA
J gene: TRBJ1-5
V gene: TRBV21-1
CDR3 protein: CASSVRGNQPQHF

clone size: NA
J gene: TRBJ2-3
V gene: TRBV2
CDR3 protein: CASRVLAGSTDTQYF

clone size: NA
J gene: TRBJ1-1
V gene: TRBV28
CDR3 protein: CASRTGNTEAFF

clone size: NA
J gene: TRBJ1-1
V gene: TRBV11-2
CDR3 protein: CASSPMNTEAFF

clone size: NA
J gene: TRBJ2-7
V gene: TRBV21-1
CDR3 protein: CASSIRDRHEQYF

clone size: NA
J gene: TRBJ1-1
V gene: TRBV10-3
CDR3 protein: CAISGGVEEAFF

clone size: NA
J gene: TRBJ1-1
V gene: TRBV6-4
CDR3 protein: CASRITGRNTEAFF

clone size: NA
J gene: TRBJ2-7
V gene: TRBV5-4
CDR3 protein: CASSGNRGGSYEQYF

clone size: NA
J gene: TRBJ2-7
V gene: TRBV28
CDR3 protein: CASRPGGGQVDEQYF

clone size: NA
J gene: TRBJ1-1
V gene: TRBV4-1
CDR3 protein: CASSQTRSGNTEAFF

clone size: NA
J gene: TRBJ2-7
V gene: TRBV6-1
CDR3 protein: CARDPGRAPYEQYF

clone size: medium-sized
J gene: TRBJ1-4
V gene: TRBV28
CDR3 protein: CASSLVGRNEKLFF

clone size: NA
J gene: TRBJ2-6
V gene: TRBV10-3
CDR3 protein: CAISEFLAGESGANVLTF

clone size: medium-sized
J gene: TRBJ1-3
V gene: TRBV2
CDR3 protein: CASVGSGNTIYF

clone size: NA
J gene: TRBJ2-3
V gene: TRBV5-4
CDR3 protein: CASSPGTSERGDTQYF

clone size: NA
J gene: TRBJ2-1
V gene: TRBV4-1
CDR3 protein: CASSQAWGSPYNEQFF

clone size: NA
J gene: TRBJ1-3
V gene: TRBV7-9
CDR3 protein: CASSLKGSGNTIYF

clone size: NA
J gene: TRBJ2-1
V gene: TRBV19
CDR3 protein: CASNSGRDNEQFF

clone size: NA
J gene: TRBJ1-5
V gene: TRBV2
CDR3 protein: CASRRLGTGNQPQHF

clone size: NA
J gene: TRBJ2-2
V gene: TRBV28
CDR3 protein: CASSFGPRQATGELFF

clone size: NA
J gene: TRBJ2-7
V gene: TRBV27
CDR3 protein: CASAQITGSGRAEQYF

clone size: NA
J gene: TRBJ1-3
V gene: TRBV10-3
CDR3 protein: CAITKGSGNTIYF

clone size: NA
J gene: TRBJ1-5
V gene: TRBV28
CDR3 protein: CASSLGGGWGNQPQHF

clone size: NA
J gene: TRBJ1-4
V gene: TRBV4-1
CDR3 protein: CASSQDRGGEKLFF

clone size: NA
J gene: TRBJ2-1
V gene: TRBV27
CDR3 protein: CASSPGTRSNEQFF

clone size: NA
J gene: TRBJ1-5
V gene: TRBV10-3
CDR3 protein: CAISKTENSNQPQHF

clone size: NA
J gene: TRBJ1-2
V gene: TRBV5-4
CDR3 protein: CASSSPGGYGYTF

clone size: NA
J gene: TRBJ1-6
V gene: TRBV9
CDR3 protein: CASSVGQVNSPLHF

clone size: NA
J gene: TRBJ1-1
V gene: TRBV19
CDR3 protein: CASSTNRVGGTEAFF

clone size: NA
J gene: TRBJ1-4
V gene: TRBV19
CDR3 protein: CASSIIGVGIPNEKLFF

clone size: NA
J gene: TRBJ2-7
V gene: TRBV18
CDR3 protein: CASSPLAGAYEQYF